One and the same sample provided the 18 T cell receptor beta chains below, sequenced in a study of CD8 T cells in ankylosing spondylitis. Broader study findings: Ankylosing spondylitis blood seemed to carry a telltale TCR beta motif made of under ten highly homologous variants.

MiXCR was run by TCRdb on the 5' RACE reads, yielding one entry per CDR3 protein. The table has roughly 490,000 distinct CDR3 sequences, approximately 5.3% seen once. The antigens for these receptors are not known. The sample comprised blood, either unsorted or a sorted T cell fraction (not recorded which). The receptors were sampled from a male donor with ankylosing spondylitis.

This clonotype was counted ten times or more. The rearrangement joins TRBV10-3 to TRBJ2-7; weak D call: TRBD2 (5 bases). CDR1 is ENHRY, CDR2 SYGVKD, per germline. V lost 5 bases to trimming and J lost 5 bases, with 19 bases between them. The CDR3 covers 15 residues. Here the CDR3 DNA reads TGTGCCATCAGTACCCAACCCCCCGGGGTGAACGAGCAGTACTTC. Protein: CAISTQPPGVNEQYF.

This clonotype was seen many times. The rearrangement links TRBV7-9 to TRBJ2-3; D gene ambiguous. V gave up 3 bases and J gave up 4 bases, with 17 bases separating them. Germline V gene sequence: CDR1 SEHNR, CDR2 FQNEAQ (reference sequence). CDR3 size: 16 residues. CDR3 sequence reads: CASSFVVVARSDTQYF. In DNA, the CDR3 is TGTGCCAGCAGCTTCGTTGTGGTTGCCAGGTCAGATACGCAGTATTTT.

This chain uses TRBV24-1 with TRBJ2-7, with TRBD1 identical over 7 bases. V lost 1 base, J lost 4 bases, and 6 bases stayed unmatched. The CDR3 runs 15 residues. CDR1 is KGHDR and CDR2 is SFDVKD in the germline V gene. CDR3 sequence reads: CATSDFLGGYYEQYF. The CDR3 bases are TGTGCCACCAGTGATTTTCTAGGGGGCTATTACGAGCAGTACTTC.

This clonotype has at least ten counts. The chain combines TRBV4-2 with TRBJ1-1, with D possibly TRBD1 on 6 matching bases. The ends were cut back, 1 base at V and 3 bases at J, with 12 bases in the middle. The germline V gene has CDR1 LGHNA and CDR2 YNFKEQ. The CDR3 has 15 amino acids. The CDR3: CASSQVGEGDTEAFF. The CDR3 DNA is TGTGCCAGCAGCCAAGTTGGGGAGGGGGACACTGAAGCTTTCTTT.

This clonotype was observed a handful of times. This chain joins TRBV7-2 and TRBJ2-7; 7 bases map to TRBD2. The length of the CDR3 is 14 residues. The V gene end was trimmed by 10 bases and the J gene end by 0 bases; junction bases not matched to a gene: 9. Germline CDR1 is SGHTA and CDR2 is FQGNSA. Here the CDR3 DNA reads TGTGCCACCGGACTAGTCGGACACTCCTACGAGCAGTACTTC. Protein: CATGLVGHSYEQYF.

This clonotype has at least ten counts. The chain carries TRBV20-1 and TRBJ2-2; 7 bases map to TRBD1. The CDR3 is 11 amino acids. CDR1 DFQATT and CDR2 SNEGSKA come from the germline V gene (reference sequence). The V and J ends lost 7 bases and 8 bases, in that order; junction bases with no gene match: 4. CDR3 sequence: CSVQGEGELFF. CDR3 sequence (DNA): TGCAGTGTGCAGGGGGAGGGGGAGCTGTTTTTT.

This clonotype was counted at least ten times. The chain has TRBV27 and TRBJ1-2; D unclear. Germline V lookup: CDR1 MNHEY, CDR2 SMNVEV (reference sequence). CDR3 length: 13 residues. The V gene lost 4 bases and the J gene lost 8 bases, with 14 bases spanning the gap. This CDR3 reads CASSSLGNLGYTF. The CDR3 bases are TGTGCCAGCAGTTCCCTGGGTAATCTGGGCTACACCTTC.

This clonotype has ten or more counts. V is TRBV4-3 and J is TRBJ2-2, with D possibly being TRBD1 (6 bases). V was cut by 4 bases and J by 0 bases, with 9 bases left in between. Germline V gene data show CDR1 as LGHNA and CDR2 as YSLEER. CDR3 length: 15 amino acids. Here the CDR3 DNA reads TGCGCCAGCAGCCCTTCAGGGGCGAACACCGGGGAGCTGTTTTTT. Residues: CASSPSGANTGELFF.

V is TRBV20-1 and J is TRBJ2-3, with D possibly matching TRBD2 (5 bases). Germline CDR1 reads DFQATT; CDR2 reads SNEGSKA (reference sequence). The CDR3 length is 15 residues. Trimming cost V 0 bases and J 2 bases, with 12 bases left between them. Here the CDR3 reads CSARDRYGLTDTQYF. The DNA for the CDR3 is TGCAGTGCTAGAGATCGCTACGGACTCACAGATACGCAGTATTTT.

In this sample, this clonotype turned up a few times. The chain combines TRBV2 with TRBJ2-7; D possibly uses TRBD1 or TRBD2 (6 bases each). Germline V gene lookup returns CDR1 SNHLY and CDR2 FYNNEI. The CDR3 totals 14 residues. With 4 bases removed from V and 2 bases from J, the gap between germline ends came to 12 bases. The CDR3 DNA is TGTGCCAGCAGTGTCTACGGGGGCCCCTACGAGCAGTACTTC. Translated, it gives CASSVYGGPYEQYF.

The chain links TRBV10-3 to TRBJ2-7; 9 nucleotides agree with TRBD2. The CDR3 has 14 residues. Germline lookup yields CDR1 ENHRY and CDR2 SYGVKD. The V gene end was trimmed by 10 bases and the J gene end by 5 bases; junction bases not matched to a gene: 12. This CDR3 reads CATTGLASANEQYF. The CDR3 DNA follows: TGTGCCACCACGGGACTAGCAAGTGCGAACGAGCAGTACTTC.

This clonotype was detected only a few times. V and J are TRBV20-1 and TRBJ1-5; 9 nucleotides match TRBD1. Germline lookup yields CDR1 DFQATT and CDR2 SNEGSKA (reference sequence). V lost 6 bases and J lost 5; bases outside the gene matches: 14. The CDR3 is 16 residues long. CDR3 residues: CSAGGAGQGPYQPQHF. The DNA for the CDR3 is TGCAGTGCCGGAGGGGCGGGACAGGGACCCTATCAGCCCCAGCATTTT.

The chain couples TRBV10-1 to TRBJ2-7; D perhaps matches TRBD1 (5 bases). This CDR3 spans 14 amino acids. The V gene lost 1 base and the J gene lost 6 bases, with 13 bases spanning the gap. CDR1 and CDR2 from the germline V gene are WNHNN and SYGVQD (reference sequence). The CDR3 region has the DNA TGCGCCAGCAGTGAGTTCCAGGGTACGTCCGAGCAGTACTTC. Encoded protein: CASSEFQGTSEQYF.

This clonotype was seen more than once but under ten times. A much larger clone is a single base away; this may be a read error. The chain carries TRBV5-1 and TRBJ2-5; the D gene is possibly TRBD1 (6 bases). CDR3 length: 15 residues. The germline V gene has CDR1 SGHRS and CDR2 YFSETQ. Trimming stripped 0 bases from V and 0 bases from J, with 9 bases between. CDR3 DNA: TGCGCCAGCAGCTTGGCCGGGACATACCAAGAGACCCAGTACTTC. This encodes CASSLAGTYQETQYF.

This clonotype was recorded many times. The chain links TRBV12-3 or TRBV12-4 to TRBJ2-7; possibly TRBD2 for D (7 bases). The CDR3 consists of 13 residues. V was trimmed by 7 bases and J by 3 bases, leaving 13 bases between them. The DNA of the CDR3 is TGTGCCAGCACTTCGGGGGGCGTCTACGAGCAGTACTTC. It encodes CASTSGGVYEQYF.

In this sample, this clonotype turned up many times. The chain employs TRBV10-3 and TRBJ2-2; no clear D gene. The ends were cut back, 4 bases at V and 5 bases at J, with 5 bases in the middle. The CDR3 is made up of 12 amino acids. The germline V gene has CDR1 ENHRY and CDR2 SYGVKD. Here the CDR3 reads CAISVGTGELFF. As DNA, the CDR3 is TGTGCCATCAGTGTTGGAACCGGGGAGCTGTTTTTT.

This clonotype was observed at least ten times. This rearrangement joins TRBV3-1 to TRBJ2-3, with TRBD2 as a possible D gene (6 bases). Trimming cost V 10 bases and J 2 bases, with 13 bases left between them. Germline-derived CDR1 and CDR2 are LGHDT and YNNKEL (reference sequence). This CDR3 comprises 13 residues. DNA of the CDR3: TGTGCCATATCGGGACTCGACACAGATACGCAGTATTTT. Amino acids: CAISGLDTDTQYF.

This clonotype was seen repeatedly, ten times or more. The chain employs TRBV4-2 and TRBJ2-7; TRBD1 aligns across 10 bases. The CDR3 length is 14 residues. Germline V CDR1 and CDR2: LGHNA, YNFKEQ. V was clipped by 3 bases and J by 4 bases; unmatched bases: 3. CDR3: CASSHRGQGYEQYF. CDR3 nucleotides: TGTGCCAGCAGCCACCGGGGACAGGGGTACGAGCAGTACTTC.